A single TCR beta chain is shown here with its context. Its antigen remains unknown. This specimen comes from a study of CD8 T cells in ankylosing spondylitis. Study-level findings and limits: Eight highly homologous variants formed a TCR beta motif that appeared characteristic of ankylosing spondylitis blood.

TCRdb reprocessed the 5' RACE reads with MiXCR, giving one entry per CDR3 protein. Found here are about 420,000 distinct CDR3 sequences, approximately 20% of them singletons; the top ten hold 15% to 20%. The TCR originated in a male donor with ankylosing spondylitis. Material: blood, either unsorted or a sorted T cell fraction (not recorded which).

CDR3 in DNA: TGCAGCGTGCAAACGGGGGGGGGTGAGCAGTACTTC. Translated, it gives CSVQTGGGEQYF. The genes are TRBV29-1 and TRBJ2-7, with 8 bases that match TRBD2. The V gene's germline CDR1 is SQVTM and CDR2 ANQGSEA. The V and J ends lost 6 bases and 7 bases, in that order; junction bases with no gene match: 8. The CDR3 is 12 amino acids.